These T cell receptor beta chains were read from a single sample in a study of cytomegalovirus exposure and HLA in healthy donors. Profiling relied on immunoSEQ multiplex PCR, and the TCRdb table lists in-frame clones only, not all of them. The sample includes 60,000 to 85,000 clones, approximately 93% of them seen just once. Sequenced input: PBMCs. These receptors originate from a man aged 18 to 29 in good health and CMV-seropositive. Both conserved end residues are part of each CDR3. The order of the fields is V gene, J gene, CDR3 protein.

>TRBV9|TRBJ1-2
CASSLSTGGTYGYTF
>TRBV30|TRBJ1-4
CAWMGQGRKLFF
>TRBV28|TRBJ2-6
CASIAQGPGANVLTF
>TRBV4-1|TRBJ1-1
CASSQDFDRGSRGRTGEAFF
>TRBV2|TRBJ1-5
CASSRTGVLSNQPQHF
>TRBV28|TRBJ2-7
CATKSQTSGLRQYF
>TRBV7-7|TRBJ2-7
CASSSGTRDEQYF
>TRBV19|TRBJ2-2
CASSIGLAVTGELFF
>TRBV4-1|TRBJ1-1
CASSQDSVINTEAFF
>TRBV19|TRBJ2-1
CASSIWGQGVDEQFF
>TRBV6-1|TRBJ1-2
CASSERTGPNYGYTF
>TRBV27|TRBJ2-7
CASTRTGNYEQYF
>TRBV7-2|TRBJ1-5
CASSLGGVSNQPQHF
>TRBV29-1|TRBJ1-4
CSPKGGQNEKLFF
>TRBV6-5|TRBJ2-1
CASSYPTSGSYNEQFF
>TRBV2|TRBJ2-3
CASSDSWPTQYF
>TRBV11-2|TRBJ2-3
CASRQQGADTQYF
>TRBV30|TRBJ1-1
CACYKLWAGAFF
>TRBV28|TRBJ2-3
CASSLPDRRGTDTQYF
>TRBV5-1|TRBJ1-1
CASSLSTVGGTEAFF
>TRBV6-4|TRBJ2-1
CASSVLAGEGNEQFF
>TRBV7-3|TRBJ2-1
CASSSRQGVYNEQFF
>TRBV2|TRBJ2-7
CASSVGLARGEQYF
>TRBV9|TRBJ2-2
CASSVGQGSPGGLFF
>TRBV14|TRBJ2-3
CASSQGLAGYTQYF
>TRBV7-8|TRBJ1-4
CASSLLRTGEKLFF
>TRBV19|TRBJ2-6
CASSATGYAGANVLTF
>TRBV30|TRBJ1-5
CAWSTGTNNQPQHF
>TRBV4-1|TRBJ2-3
CASSQESYYNTQYF
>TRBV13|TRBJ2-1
CASSHGGGGPRNEQFF
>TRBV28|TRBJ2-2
CASSLSYVGELFF